These 22 T cell receptor beta chains were all obtained from the same sample, sequenced in a study of CD8 T cells in ankylosing spondylitis. General study findings and limits: A TCR beta motif of several highly homologous variants seemed to mark ankylosing spondylitis blood.

Each CDR3 protein is one row after TCRdb ran MiXCR on the 5' RACE reads. The data show roughly 700,000 distinct CDR3 sequences, 15% to 20% seen once. These TCRs are of unknown antigen specificity. Sequences were obtained from blood, either unsorted or a sorted T cell fraction (not recorded which). These receptors came from a male donor with ankylosing spondylitis.

This clonotype was seen a few times. The V gene is TRBV5-1, the J gene TRBJ1-5, with 7 bases that match TRBD1. Germline values: CDR1 SGHRS, CDR2 YFSETQ. V gave up 0 bases and J gave up 3 bases; unmatched junction bases: 3. CDR3 size: 15 residues. CDR3 coding DNA: TGCGCCAGCAGCTTGGGGGACAGCCCCAATCAGCCCCAGCATTTT. It specifies CASSLGDSPNQPQHF. Variable domain in full (rest from reference TRBV5-1 and TRBJ1-5): KAGVTQTPRYLIKTRGQQVTLSCSPISGHRSVSWYQQTPGQGLQFLFEYFSETQRNKGNFPGRFSGRQFSNSRSEMNVSTLELGDSALYLCASSLGDSPNQPQHFGDGTRLSIL.

V is TRBV15 and J is TRBJ2-3; D perhaps matches TRBD2 (6 bases). V was pared by 0 bases and J by 2 bases, with 15 bases between. CDR1 and CDR2 (germline): LNHNV, YYDKDF (reference sequence). This CDR3 region has 17 residues. The CDR3 protein is CATSRDPMGGLTDTQYF. DNA of the CDR3: TGTGCCACCAGCAGAGATCCAATGGGGGGACTCACAGATACGCAGTATTTT.

This clonotype has more than one count but fewer than ten. The J gene is TRBJ2-1, the V gene TRBV3-1, with 9 nucleotides matching TRBD1. The CDR3 has 17 amino acids. Looked up from germline, CDR1 is LGHDT and CDR2 is YNNKEL (reference sequence). V shed 0 bases, J shed 1 base, and the junction held 4 bases outside the gene matches. CDR3 amino acids: CASSQEGTGFSYNEQFF. As DNA, the CDR3 is TGTGCCAGCAGCCAAGAGGGGACAGGGTTTTCCTACAATGAGCAGTTCTTC.

The chain links TRBV4-2 to TRBJ2-1, with D uncertain. This CDR3 spans 12 amino acids. V dropped 0 bases and J dropped 15 bases, with 12 bases sitting between them. Germline values: CDR1 LGHNA, CDR2 YNFKEQ. CDR3 coding DNA: TGTGCCAGCAGCCAAGATAACTATTTCAGGTTCTTC. It yields the protein CASSQDNYFRFF.

This chain connects TRBV11-2 to TRBJ2-3; 10 nucleotides match TRBD1. Germline V gene lookup returns CDR1 SGHAT and CDR2 FQNNGV. This CDR3 is built from 17 residues. Trimming took 10 bases from V and 6 from J; bases not matched to a gene: 19. CDR3 protein: CAISPRRPGQGSDTQYF. CDR3 nucleotide sequence: TGTGCCATCAGTCCGCGCCGCCCGGGACAGGGGTCTGATACGCAGTATTTT.

This clonotype showed up just a few times. The chain links TRBV28 to TRBJ2-2; D is ambiguous. Germline V CDR1 and CDR2: MDHEN, SYDVKM. V was trimmed by 7 bases and J by 7 bases, leaving 10 bases between them. The CDR3 runs 12 residues. CDR3 coding DNA: TGTGCCAGCACCTTCCAGCTCGGGGAGCTGTTTTTT. Amino acid sequence: CASTFQLGELFF.

Only a few counts were recorded for this clonotype. The chain recombines TRBV5-1 with TRBJ2-1; a possible D gene is TRBD2 (6 bases). CDR1 is SGHRS, CDR2 YFSETQ, per germline. V lost 7 bases, J lost 2 bases, and 19 bases lay in between. This CDR3 has 16 amino acids. The CDR3 bases are TGCGCCAGCCGCCCGGGAGAGGGTTATGCCTACAATGAGCAGTTCTTC. It yields the protein CASRPGEGYAYNEQFF. Full variable domain (outside the CDR3, taken from reference TRBV5-1 and TRBJ2-1): KAGVTQTPRYLIKTRGQQVTLSCSPISGHRSVSWYQQTPGQGLQFLFEYFSETQRNKGNFPGRFSGRQFSNSRSEMNVSTLELGDSALYLCASRPGEGYAYNEQFFGPGTRLTVL.

The CDR3 coding sequence is TGTGCCAGCAGCGTAGATGGGCCAGCGGGCAGGAATGAGCAGTTCTTC. Protein product: CASSVDGPAGRNEQFF. The chain uses TRBV9 and TRBJ2-1; D is perhaps TRBD2 (6 bases). V was clipped by 0 bases and J by 7 bases, with 17 bases between them. The germline gives CDR1 SGDLS, CDR2 YYNGEE. The CDR3 consists of 16 residues.

The sample holds a few counts of this clonotype. The chain combines TRBV10-2 with TRBJ2-1, with 7 positions matching TRBD2. CDR1 is WSHSY and CDR2 is SAAADI in the germline V gene. The CDR3 has 16 amino acids. After removal of 3 bases from V and 0 bases from J, the junction contained 5 bases not matched to a gene. CDR3 bases: TGCGCCAGCAGTGAACTAGCGCCGAGCTCCTACAATGAGCAGTTCTTC. It is translated as CASSELAPSSYNEQFF.

The gene calls are TRBV5-1 and TRBJ1-3; D gene uncertain. Trimming shortened V by 3 bases and J by 2 bases, and 9 bases separated the two germline ends. Germline CDR1 reads SGHRS; CDR2 reads YFSETQ. CDR3 length equals 14 residues. CDR3 protein: CASSSGGAGNTIYF. In DNA form, the CDR3 reads TGCGCCAGCAGCTCCGGCGGGGCTGGAAACACCATATATTTT.

Only a few counts were recorded for this clonotype. This sequence joins TRBV15 and TRBJ2-3, with TRBD2 identical over 11 bases. V shed 4 bases, J shed 4 bases, and the junction held 4 bases outside the gene matches. The CDR3 covers 15 residues. CDR1 and CDR2 (germline): LNHNV, YYDKDF (reference sequence). CDR3 amino acids: CATSKSSGRPDTQYF. The CDR3, as DNA: TGTGCCACCAGCAAATCTAGCGGGAGGCCAGATACGCAGTATTTT.

CDR3 DNA: TGTGCCAGCAGCTTAGTTCCGGACAGGGCGTCGAGGGAGCTGTTTTTT. It translates to CASSLVPDRASRELFF. J is TRBJ2-2 and V is TRBV11-2; 8 bases match TRBD1. Germline V gene sequence: CDR1 SGHAT, CDR2 FQNNGV. The CDR3 extends over 16 amino acids. V lost 1 base, J lost 9 bases, and 10 bases stayed unmatched.

The rearrangement uses TRBV4-2 and TRBJ2-5, with 9 bases that match TRBD2. V was pared by 2 bases and J by 5 bases, with 3 bases of the junction left unmatched. The CDR3 runs to 14 residues. Germline CDR1 reads LGHNA; CDR2 reads YNFKEQ. Here the CDR3 reads CASSQLAGDETQYF. In nucleotides, the CDR3 is TGTGCCAGCAGCCAATTAGCGGGAGATGAGACCCAGTACTTC.

The chain employs TRBV20-1 and TRBJ1-6; no definite D call. The length of the CDR3 is 17 residues. V was clipped by 0 bases and J by 3 bases, with 15 bases between them. Germline loops: CDR1 DFQATT, CDR2 SNEGSKA (reference sequence). CDR3 protein: CSARDPFLLIYNSPLHF. In DNA form, the CDR3 reads TGCAGTGCTAGAGATCCTTTTTTATTAATCTATAATTCACCCCTCCACTTT.

This clonotype was detected a few times. The chain uses TRBV11-2 and TRBJ2-1; D not resolved. V lost 6 bases and J lost 0, with 12 bases in between. The length of the CDR3 is 15 residues. Per germline, CDR1 SGHAT and CDR2 FQNNGV. CDR3 sequence (DNA): TGTGCCAGCAGTTCCTGGGTCAGCTCCTACAATGAGCAGTTCTTC. Protein sequence: CASSSWVSSYNEQFF. Full variable domain (rest looked up from reference TRBV11-2 and TRBJ2-1): EAGVAQSPRYKIIEKRQSVAFWCNPISGHATLYWYQQILGQGPKLLIQFQNNGVVDDSQLPKDRFSAERLKGVDSTLKIQPAKLEDSAVYLCASSSWVSSYNEQFFGPGTRLTVL.

This clonotype was picked up a small number of times. The chain has TRBV25-1 and TRBJ2-7; D possibly corresponds to TRBD2 (6 bases). From germline, CDR1 is MGHDK and CDR2 SYGVNS. The CDR3 is 14 amino acids. Trimming took off 3 bases at V and 2 bases at J, with 11 bases between the two ends. In DNA form, the CDR3 reads TGTGCCAGCAGTGAGTGGGGCGGGACCTACGAGCAGTACTTC. Its translation: CASSEWGGTYEQYF.

This clonotype was observed at least ten times. This chain connects TRBV29-1 to TRBJ2-2, with D perhaps TRBD1 or TRBD2 (5 bases each). V lost 4 bases and J lost 6, with 9 bases in between. Germline CDR1 and CDR2: SQVTM and ANQGSEA. The CDR3 extends over 12 amino acids. DNA of the CDR3: TGCAGCGTTGTATGGGGGTCCGGGGAGCTGTTTTTT. Translation gives CSVVWGSGELFF.

This chain joins TRBV27 and TRBJ2-1; D is possibly TRBD1 (6 bases). Looked up from germline, CDR1 is MNHEY and CDR2 is SMNVEV (reference sequence). The CDR3 consists of 15 residues. V lost 5 bases and J lost 5, with 16 bases in between. The CDR3 nucleotides are TGTGCCAGCAGTCCCGACAGGCTTAAGAACAATGAGCAGTTCTTC. Amino acids: CASSPDRLKNNEQFF.

This clonotype was picked up a small number of times. The V and J genes are TRBV10-3 and TRBJ2-7; 9 positions agree with TRBD1. V trimming: 3 bases; J trimming: 4 bases; junction bases outside the gene matches: 7. Germline V gives CDR1 ENHRY, CDR2 SYGVKD. The length of the CDR3 is 15 residues. This CDR3 is CAISDRRDRAYEQYF. The DNA of the CDR3 is TGTGCCATCAGTGATCGCCGGGACAGGGCTTACGAGCAGTACTTC.

This clonotype has only a few counts. The chain links TRBV15 to TRBJ2-3; D unresolved. The CDR3 has 15 amino acids. Germline V gives CDR1 LNHNV, CDR2 YYDKDF (reference sequence). V gave up 1 base and J gave up 4 bases, with 12 bases separating them. In DNA, the CDR3 is TGTGCCACCAGCAGAGTGCGCGGATTAGCAGATACGCAGTATTTT. The encoded protein is CATSRVRGLADTQYF.

This clonotype showed up just a few times. DNA of the CDR3: TGCGCCAGCAGCCAAGCCAGAAATGGGGGAGATACGCAGTATTTT. Translating it yields CASSQARNGGDTQYF. The rearrangement joins TRBV4-3 to TRBJ2-3; perhaps D is TRBD1 or TRBD2 (5 bases each). Trimming shortened V by 1 base and J by 5 bases, and 13 bases separated the two germline ends. The CDR3 is made up of 15 amino acids. The germline V gene encodes CDR1 LGHNA and CDR2 YSLEER.

The sample holds a few counts of this clonotype. The chain joins TRBV29-1 to TRBJ2-1, with D possibly being TRBD1 (5 bases). Per the germline V gene, CDR1 is SQVTM and CDR2 is ANQGSEA. CDR3 size: 13 residues. Deletions cut 5 bases from V and 7 bases from J, with 15 bases between. CDR3 nucleotides: TGCAGCGTTCCGGCAGGGTCGGGTAATGAGCAGTTCTTC. Its protein is CSVPAGSGNEQFF.